One sample yielded the 20 T cell receptor beta chains listed below, sequenced in a study of blood T cell repertoires in COVID-19. Profiled with immunoSEQ multiplex PCR; TCRdb holds only in-frame clones, not every one. This table has 29,000 or so clones, about 91% appearing once. Sequenced material: peripheral blood. The source of these receptors is a man in his fifties or sixties with active COVID-19.

The V and J genes are TRBV3-1 (or the pseudogene TRBV3-2) and TRBJ1-1, with D perhaps TRBD1 (5 bases). The germline V gene encodes CDR1 LGHDT and CDR2 YNNKEL (reference sequence). The CDR3 length is 13 residues. V lost 4 bases and J lost 4, with 10 bases in between. The CDR3 reads CASSLRRATEAFF. The CDR3 nucleotides read TGTGCCAGCAGCCTTCGCAGGGCCACTGAAGCTTTCTTT.

This clone was seen only once. The V and J genes are TRBV5-1 and TRBJ2-7; 10 bases fit TRBD2. CDR1 is SGHRS and CDR2 is YFSETQ in the germline V gene. J gave up 7 bases and V 7 bases, and 14 bases lay outside the gene matches. The CDR3 is 15 amino acids. The CDR3 sequence: CASGSPGTSAGEQYF. CDR3 DNA: TGCGCCAGCGGTTCTCCCGGGACTAGCGCTGGGGAGCAGTACTTC.

This rearrangement joins TRBV5-1 to TRBJ1-1; D is ambiguous. Deletions cut 5 bases from V and 4 bases from J, with 9 bases between. Germline CDR1 and CDR2: SGHRS and YFSETQ. CDR3 length equals 12 residues. The CDR3 protein is CASRSGGTEAFF. The CDR3, as DNA: TGCGCCAGCAGGTCCGGTGGCACTGAAGCTTTCTTT.

V and J are TRBV25-1 and TRBJ2-3; TRBD2 agrees at 11 bases. The CDR3 extends over 15 amino acids. CDR1 MGHDK and CDR2 SYGVNS come from the germline V gene. J was trimmed by 6 bases and V by 4 bases; bases with no gene match: 6. The CDR3 DNA is TGTGCCAGCAGTGCGTCCCGGACTAGCGGGGATACGCAGTATTTT. This codes for CASSASRTSGDTQYF.

The gene calls are TRBV11-2 and TRBJ1-3; D unresolved. V was shortened by 5 bases and J by 4 bases, with 15 bases between the two germline ends. There are 15 residues in the CDR3. Germline CDR1 reads SGHAT; CDR2 reads FQNNGV. The CDR3 coding sequence is TGTGCCAGCAGCCCCCTCGGCAGAGGAGGAAACACCATATATTTT. Protein sequence: CASSPLGRGGNTIYF.

The chain has TRBV9 and TRBJ1-4; D may be TRBD1 (6 bases). Per germline, CDR1 SGDLS and CDR2 YYNGEE. The CDR3 has 15 residues. V was cut by 3 bases and J by 3 bases, with 12 bases left in between. The CDR3: CASSAQGLPNEKLFF. For the CDR3, the DNA is TGTGCCAGCAGCGCTCAGGGGCTCCCTAATGAAAAACTGTTTTTT. The whole variable domain, remainder taken from reference TRBV9 and TRBJ1-4, is DSGVTQTPKHLITATGQRVTLRCSPRSGDLSVYWYQQSLDQGLQFLIQYYNGEERAKGNILERFSAQQFPDLHSELNLSSLELGDSALYFCASSAQGLPNEKLFFGSGTQLSVL.

The chain links TRBV14 to TRBJ2-5, with TRBD1 matching 7 bases. V lost 0 bases to trimming and J lost 5 bases; unmatched junction nucleotides: 6. Per the germline V gene, CDR1 is SGHDN and CDR2 is FVKESK. The CDR3 spans 15 residues. The CDR3 spells CASSQDFVRGETQYF. The CDR3 DNA reads TGTGCCAGCAGCCAAGACTTCGTCAGGGGGGAGACCCAGTACTTC.

The rearrangement joins TRBV28 to TRBJ2-2; TRBD2 matches at 13 bases. CDR1 is MDHEN and CDR2 is SYDVKM in the germline V gene. The CDR3 is 16 amino acids. Germline trimming cut 6 bases from V and 7 bases from J; bases unmatched to any gene: 8. CDR3 in amino acids: CASRTTSGRGVGELFF. DNA of the CDR3: TGTGCCAGCAGGACTACTAGCGGGAGGGGTGTCGGGGAGCTGTTTTTT.

The V gene is TRBV6-6, the J gene TRBJ1-1; the match to TRBD1 covers 8 bases. The CDR3 length is 17 residues. Trimming cost V 5 bases and J 1 base; bases outside gene matches: 12. Per the germline V gene, CDR1 is MNHNY and CDR2 is SVGAGI (reference sequence). The CDR3 nucleotides are TGTGCCAGCAGTCCTGGGGGTAGGGACAGGCGGAACACTGAAGCTTTCTTT. This sequence encodes CASSPGGRDRRNTEAFF.

The chain recombines TRBV6-1 with TRBJ2-7; 8 bases agree with TRBD2. V trimming: 0 bases; J trimming: 4 bases; junction bases outside the gene matches: 5. The CDR3 sequence is 15 residues long. CDR1 is MNHNS and CDR2 is SASEGT in the germline V gene. The CDR3 DNA is TGTGCCAGCAGTGAAGCGCTAGCGGGCCTGTACGAGCAGTACTTC. Amino acid sequence: CASSEALAGLYEQYF.

The V gene is TRBV2, the J gene TRBJ1-5, with D possibly matching TRBD1 (5 bases). CDR3 size: 14 residues. Germline V lookup: CDR1 SNHLY, CDR2 FYNNEI. Trimming shortened V by 5 bases and J by 3 bases, and 11 bases separated the two germline ends. The CDR3 protein is CASSPGGPNQPQHF. CDR3 coding DNA: TGTGCCAGCAGTCCGGGGGGTCCCAATCAGCCCCAGCATTTT.

This clone was recorded only once. This chain uses TRBV30 with TRBJ2-1; the match to TRBD2 covers 13 bases. Germline V lookup: CDR1 GTSNPN, CDR2 SVGIG (reference sequence). With V trimmed by 2 bases and J by 10 bases, 14 bases remained unmatched. The CDR3 runs to 17 residues. CDR3: CAWSTPRTSGGAVEQFF. The CDR3 region has the DNA TGTGCCTGGAGTACCCCAAGAACTAGCGGGGGGGCCGTGGAGCAGTTCTTC.

The chain recombines TRBV6-5 with TRBJ2-5; D not resolved. CDR1 and CDR2 from the germline V gene are MNHEY and SVGAGI. Trimming left V 9 bases short and J 7 bases short, with 18 bases between. This CDR3 is 13 amino acids long. CDR3 in DNA: TGTGCCAGGTCAAGCGAACCCGGAGCGACCCAGTACTTC. Protein: CARSSEPGATQYF.

The J gene is TRBJ1-2, the V gene TRBV9; perhaps TRBD1 as D (5 bases). There are 14 residues in the CDR3. V dropped 4 bases and J dropped 5 bases, with 15 bases sitting between them. Germline CDR1 SGDLS, CDR2 YYNGEE. In DNA form, the CDR3 reads TGTGCCAGCAGCAAGGCTAGGGGTGTGTATGGCTACACCTTC. Protein product: CASSKARGVYGYTF.

The rearrangement links TRBV28 to TRBJ2-1; D possibly corresponds to TRBD2 (6 bases). Trimming cost V 5 bases and J 7 bases, with 18 bases left between them. The CDR3 contains 15 residues. Germline loops: CDR1 MDHEN, CDR2 SYDVKM. In DNA form, the CDR3 reads TGTGCCAGCAGTCTCCCTTTGGCGGGAATAAATGAGCAGTTCTTC. This sequence encodes CASSLPLAGINEQFF.

V is TRBV5-8 and J is TRBJ2-3; weak D call: TRBD1 (5 bases). Germline V lookup: CDR1 SGHTS, CDR2 YDEGEE. The CDR3 is 16 amino acids. The V end lost 1 base, the J end lost 3 bases, and 15 bases lay between the germline ends. CDR3 amino acids: CASSLWLGQVTDTQYF. CDR3 coding DNA: TGTGCCAGCAGCTTGTGGCTGGGGCAAGTTACAGATACGCAGTATTTT.

The CDR3 sequence: CASSVEDISGEQYF. In nucleotides, the CDR3 is TGTGCCAGCAGCGTCGAGGATATATCGGGCGAGCAGTACTTC. This chain links TRBV5-4 with TRBJ2-7, with no clear D. Trimming shortened V by 4 bases and J by 6 bases, and 17 bases separated the two germline ends. The CDR3 is made up of 14 amino acids. Germline CDR1 reads SGHNT; CDR2 reads YYREEE (reference sequence).

The chain is built from TRBV5-1 and TRBJ2-3, with 8 positions matching TRBD2. The CDR3 extends over 15 amino acids. Trimming at V came to 1 base and at J to 3 bases, leaving 4 bases not matched to a gene. CDR1 is SGHRS, CDR2 YFSETQ, per germline. This CDR3 reads CASSLSGSETDTQYF. CDR3 bases: TGCGCCAGCAGCTTGAGCGGGAGTGAAACAGATACGCAGTATTTT.

The rearrangement links TRBV5-1 to TRBJ1-1; D perhaps matches TRBD1 (6 bases). Trimming took 5 bases from V and 4 from J, leaving 15 bases between them. The CDR3 length is 14 residues. Germline lookup yields CDR1 SGHRS and CDR2 YFSETQ. The CDR3 bases are TGCGCCAGCAGTCCCTGGACAGAGGGCACTGAAGCTTTCTTT. Protein sequence: CASSPWTEGTEAFF.

The CDR3 DNA reads as TGTGCCAGTGCGGGGGGGGGAGTCAATCAGCCCCAGCATTTT. Encoded protein: CASAGGGVNQPQHF. The chain combines TRBV7-2 with TRBJ1-5; D is perhaps TRBD1 (5 bases). The CDR3 spans 14 residues. CDR1 and CDR2 (germline): SGHTA, FQGNSA. V lost 9 bases and J lost 3, with 15 bases in between.